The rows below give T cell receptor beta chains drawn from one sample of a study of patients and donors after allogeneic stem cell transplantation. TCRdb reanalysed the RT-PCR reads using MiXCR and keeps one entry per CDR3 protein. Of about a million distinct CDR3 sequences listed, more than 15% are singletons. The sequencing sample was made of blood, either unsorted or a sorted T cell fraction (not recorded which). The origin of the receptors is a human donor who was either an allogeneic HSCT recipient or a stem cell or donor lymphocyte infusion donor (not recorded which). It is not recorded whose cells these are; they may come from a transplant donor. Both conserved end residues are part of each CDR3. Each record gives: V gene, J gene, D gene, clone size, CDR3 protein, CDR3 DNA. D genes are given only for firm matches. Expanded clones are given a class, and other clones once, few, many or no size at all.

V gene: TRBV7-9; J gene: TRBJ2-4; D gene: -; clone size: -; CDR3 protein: CASSSNGSSKNIQYF; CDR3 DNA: TGTGCCAGCAGCTCCAATGGGAGTTCCAAAAACATTCAGTACTTC
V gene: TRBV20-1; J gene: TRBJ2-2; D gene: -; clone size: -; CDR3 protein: CSAPTSTGELFF; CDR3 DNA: TGCAGTGCCCCTACTTCCACCGGGGAGCTGTTTTTT
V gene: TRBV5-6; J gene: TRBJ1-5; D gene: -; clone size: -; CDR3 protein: CASSTIGHASWHF; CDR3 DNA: TGTGCCAGCAGCACCATAGGTCACGCGTCTTGGCATTTT
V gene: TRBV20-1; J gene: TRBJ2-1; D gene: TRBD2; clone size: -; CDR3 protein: CSARGGTSGLYNEQFF; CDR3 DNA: TGCAGTGCTAGAGGTGGGACTAGCGGGCTATACAATGAGCAGTTCTTC
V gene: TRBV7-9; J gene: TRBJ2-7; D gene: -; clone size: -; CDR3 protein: CASSPARRGYAEQYF; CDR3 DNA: TGTGCCAGCAGTCCCGCTCGTAGGGGTTATGCCGAGCAGTACTTC
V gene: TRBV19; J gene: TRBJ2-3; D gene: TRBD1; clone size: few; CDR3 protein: CASSGDRRESADTQYF; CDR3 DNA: TGTGCCAGTAGTGGGGACAGAAGGGAGTCCGCAGATACGCAGTATTTT
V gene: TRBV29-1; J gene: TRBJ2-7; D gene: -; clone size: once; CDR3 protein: CSVTDLSYEQYF; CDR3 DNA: TGCAGCGTCACAGACCTCTCCTACGAGCAGTACTTC
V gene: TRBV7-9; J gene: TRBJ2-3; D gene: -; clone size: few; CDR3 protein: CASIAGAFNTDTQYF; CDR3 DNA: TGTGCCAGCATTGCAGGGGCGTTTAACACAGATACGCAGTATTTT
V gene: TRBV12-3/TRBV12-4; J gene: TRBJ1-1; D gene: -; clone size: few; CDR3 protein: CASSPLYRDPEAFF; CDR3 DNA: TGTGCCAGCAGTCCCCTTTACAGGGATCCTGAAGCTTTCTTT
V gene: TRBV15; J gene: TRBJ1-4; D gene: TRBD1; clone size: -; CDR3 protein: CATSSLGQGSSEKLFF; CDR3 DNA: TGTGCCACCAGCAGCCTCGGACAGGGGAGTTCAGAAAAACTGTTTTTT
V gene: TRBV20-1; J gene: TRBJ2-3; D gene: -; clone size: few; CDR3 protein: CSAGTQPSDTQYF; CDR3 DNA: TGCAGTGCTGGGACTCAGCCTTCAGATACGCAGTATTTT
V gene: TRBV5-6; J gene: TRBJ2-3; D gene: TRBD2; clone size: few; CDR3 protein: CASRKLAGFDYDTQYF; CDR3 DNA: TGTGCCAGCAGGAAACTAGCGGGGTTCGATTATGATACGCAGTATTTT
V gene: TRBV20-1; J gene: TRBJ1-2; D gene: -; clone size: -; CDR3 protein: CSARLTQGFGYGYTF; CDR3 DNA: TGCAGTGCTAGGCTTACACAGGGTTTTGGATATGGCTACACCTTC
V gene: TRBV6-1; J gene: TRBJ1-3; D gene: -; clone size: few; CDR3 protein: CASSLQGHFVNTIYF; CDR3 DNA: TGTGCCAGCAGTCTCCAGGGACATTTTGTAAACACCATATATTTT
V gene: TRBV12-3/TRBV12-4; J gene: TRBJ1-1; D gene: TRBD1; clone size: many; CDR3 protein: CASSLAPGQGAVTEAFF; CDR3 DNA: TGTGCCAGCAGTTTAGCTCCGGGACAGGGGGCCGTCACTGAAGCTTTCTTT
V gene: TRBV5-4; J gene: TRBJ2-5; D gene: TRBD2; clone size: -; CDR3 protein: CASSLSLAEETQYF; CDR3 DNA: TGTGCCAGCAGCTTGAGCCTAGCGGAAGAGACCCAGTACTTC
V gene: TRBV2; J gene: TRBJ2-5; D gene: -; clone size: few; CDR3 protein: CASSGQTQYF; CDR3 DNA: TGTGCCAGCAGCGGTCAGACCCAGTACTTC
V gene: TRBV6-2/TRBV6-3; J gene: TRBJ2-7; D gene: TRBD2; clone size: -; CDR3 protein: CASSYVRTSGGVRGWQYF; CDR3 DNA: TGTGCCAGCAGTTACGTGCGGACTAGCGGGGGAGTCCGAGGTTGGCAGTACTTC
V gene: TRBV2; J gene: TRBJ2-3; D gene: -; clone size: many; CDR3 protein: CASNGFFTDTQYF; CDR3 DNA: TGTGCCAGCAACGGATTTTTCACAGATACGCAGTATTTT
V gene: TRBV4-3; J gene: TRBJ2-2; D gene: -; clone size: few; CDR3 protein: CASSQDSLNTGELFF; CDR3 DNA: TGCGCCAGCAGCCAAGATAGCCTCAACACCGGGGAGCTGTTTTTT
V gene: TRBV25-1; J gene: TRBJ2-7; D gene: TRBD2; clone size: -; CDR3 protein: CASSKSGGAYEQYF; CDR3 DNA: TGTGCCAGCAGTAAAAGCGGGGGGGCCTACGAGCAGTACTTC
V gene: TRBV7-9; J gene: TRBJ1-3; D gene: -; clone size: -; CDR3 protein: CASSLYRINTIYF; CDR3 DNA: TGTGCCAGCAGCCTATACCGGATAAACACCATATATTTT
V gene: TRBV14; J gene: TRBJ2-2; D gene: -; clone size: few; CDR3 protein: CASSPGSWGELFF; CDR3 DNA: TGTGCCAGCAGCCCCGGGTCTTGGGGGGAGCTGTTTTTT
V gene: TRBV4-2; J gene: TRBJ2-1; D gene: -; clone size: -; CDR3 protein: CASSQASNSLNEQFF; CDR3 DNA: TGTGCCAGCAGCCAAGCCTCAAATAGCCTCAATGAGCAGTTCTTC
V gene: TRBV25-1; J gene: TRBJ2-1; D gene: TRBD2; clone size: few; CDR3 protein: CASSGGSLLDEQFF; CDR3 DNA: TGTGCCAGCAGTGGCGGGAGCCTTCTGGATGAGCAGTTCTTC
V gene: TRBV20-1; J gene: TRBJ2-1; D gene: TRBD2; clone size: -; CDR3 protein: CSAKAGGINNEQFF; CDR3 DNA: TGCAGTGCCAAAGCGGGGGGGATTAACAATGAGCAGTTCTTC
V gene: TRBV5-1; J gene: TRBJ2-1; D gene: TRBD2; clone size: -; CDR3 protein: CASSSPKTSGEQFF; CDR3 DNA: TGCGCCAGCAGCTCCCCAAAGACTAGCGGTGAGCAGTTCTTC
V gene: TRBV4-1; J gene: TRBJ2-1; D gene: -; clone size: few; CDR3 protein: CASSQDRGMRGRGSEQFF; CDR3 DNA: TGCGCCAGCAGCCAAGATCGAGGTATGAGGGGGCGCGGGAGTGAGCAGTTCTTC
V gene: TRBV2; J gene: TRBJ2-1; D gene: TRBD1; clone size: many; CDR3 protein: CASSEAGGLFF; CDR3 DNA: TGTGCCAGCAGTGAAGCAGGGGGCCTGTTCTTC
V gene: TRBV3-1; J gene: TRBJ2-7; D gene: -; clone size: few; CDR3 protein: CASSRTTQGNEQYF; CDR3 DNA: TGTGCCAGCAGCCGGACCACTCAGGGGAACGAGCAGTACTTC
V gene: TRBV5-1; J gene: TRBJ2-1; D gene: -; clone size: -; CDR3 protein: CASSPSGDPYNEQFF; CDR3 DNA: TGCGCCAGCAGCCCATCGGGGGACCCATACAATGAGCAGTTCTTC
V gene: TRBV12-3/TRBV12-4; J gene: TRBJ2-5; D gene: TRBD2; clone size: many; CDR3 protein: CASSFLAGKGETQYF; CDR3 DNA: TGTGCCAGCAGTTTTCTAGCGGGGAAAGGAGAGACCCAGTACTTC
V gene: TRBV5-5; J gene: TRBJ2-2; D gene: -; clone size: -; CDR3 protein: CASSLARGRALGGELFF; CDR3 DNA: TGTGCCAGCAGCTTGGCTAGGGGGAGGGCCCTCGGCGGGGAGCTGTTTTTT
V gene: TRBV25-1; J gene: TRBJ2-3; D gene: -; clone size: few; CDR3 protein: CASSEDWGTDTQYF; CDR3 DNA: TGTGCCAGCAGTGAGGACTGGGGCACAGATACGCAGTATTTT
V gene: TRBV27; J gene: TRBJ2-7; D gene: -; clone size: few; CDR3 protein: CASSPRRLGGEQYF; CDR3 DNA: TGTGCCAGCAGTCCCCGACGACTTGGCGGCGAGCAGTACTTC
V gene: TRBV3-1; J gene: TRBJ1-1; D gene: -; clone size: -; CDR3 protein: CASSQGEGNTEAFF; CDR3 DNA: TGTGCCAGCAGCCAAGGGGAGGGGAACACTGAAGCTTTCTTT
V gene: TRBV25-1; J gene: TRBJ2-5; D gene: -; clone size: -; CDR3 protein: CASKAGTYQETQYF; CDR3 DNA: TGTGCCAGCAAAGCCGGGACATACCAAGAGACCCAGTACTTC
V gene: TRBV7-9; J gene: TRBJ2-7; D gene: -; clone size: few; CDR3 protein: CASIGGGDYEQYF; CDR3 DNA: TGTGCCAGCATAGGGGGGGGAGACTACGAGCAGTACTTC
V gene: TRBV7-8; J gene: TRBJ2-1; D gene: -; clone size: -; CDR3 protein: CASSLDYFNYNEQFF; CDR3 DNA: TGTGCCAGCAGCTTAGACTACTTTAACTACAATGAGCAGTTCTTC
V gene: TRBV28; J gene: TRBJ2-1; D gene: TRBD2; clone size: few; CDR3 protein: CASSTNWGLRYNEQFF; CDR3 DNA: TGTGCCAGCAGTACTAACTGGGGACTACGCTACAATGAGCAGTTCTTC
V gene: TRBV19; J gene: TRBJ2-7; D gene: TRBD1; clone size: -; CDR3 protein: CASSMGTGSLYEQYF; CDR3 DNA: TGTGCCAGTAGTATGGGGACAGGGTCCCTCTACGAGCAGTACTTC
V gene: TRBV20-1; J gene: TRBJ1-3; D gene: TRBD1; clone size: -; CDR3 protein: CSAEGTGTGLGFSGNTIYF; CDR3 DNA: TGCAGTGCCGAGGGGACCGGGACAGGGTTGGGATTCTCTGGAAACACCATATATTTT
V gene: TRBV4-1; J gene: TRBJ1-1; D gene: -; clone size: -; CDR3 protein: CASSQDPGRIGEAFF; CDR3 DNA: TGCGCCAGCAGCCAAGATCCCGGCAGGATCGGTGAAGCTTTCTTT
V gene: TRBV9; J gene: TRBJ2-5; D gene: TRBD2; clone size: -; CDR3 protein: CASSVEAGAGGTQYF; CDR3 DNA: TGTGCCAGCAGCGTGGAAGCGGGAGCGGGTGGGACCCAGTACTTC
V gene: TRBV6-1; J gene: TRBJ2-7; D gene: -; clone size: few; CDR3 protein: CASSKAEKGGYEQYF; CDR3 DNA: TGTGCCAGCAGCAAAGCGGAAAAGGGGGGTTACGAGCAGTACTTC
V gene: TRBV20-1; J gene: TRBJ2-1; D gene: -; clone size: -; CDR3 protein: CSVGSGSYNEQFF; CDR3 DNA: TGCAGTGTGGGGTCCGGCTCCTACAATGAGCAGTTCTTC
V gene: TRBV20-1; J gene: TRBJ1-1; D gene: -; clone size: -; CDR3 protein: CSATPDGRENTEAFF; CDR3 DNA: TGCAGTGCTACACCTGACGGTCGAGAGAACACTGAAGCTTTCTTT
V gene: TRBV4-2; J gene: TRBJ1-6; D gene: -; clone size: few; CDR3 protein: CASSQDRIGGSPLHF; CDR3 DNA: TGTGCCAGCAGCCAAGATAGGATAGGGGGTTCACCCCTCCACTTT
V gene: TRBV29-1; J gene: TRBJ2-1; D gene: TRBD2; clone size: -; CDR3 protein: CSVSFLAGPYNEQFF; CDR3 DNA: TGCAGCGTCTCCTTCCTAGCGGGACCCTACAATGAGCAGTTCTTC
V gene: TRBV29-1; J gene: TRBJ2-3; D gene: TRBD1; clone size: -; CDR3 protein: CSAPQGFAATSTDTQYF; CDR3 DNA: TGCAGCGCCCCACAGGGGTTTGCTGCCACTAGCACAGATACGCAGTATTTT
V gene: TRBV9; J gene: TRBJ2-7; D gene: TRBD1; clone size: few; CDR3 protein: CASSGPGQGTFTYEQYF; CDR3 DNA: TGTGCCAGCAGCGGGCCGGGACAGGGGACGTTTACCTACGAGCAGTACTTC
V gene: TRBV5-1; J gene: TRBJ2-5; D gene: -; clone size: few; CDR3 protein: CASSLGMRGEETQYF; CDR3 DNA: TGCGCCAGCAGCTTGGGGATGCGGGGTGAAGAGACCCAGTACTTC
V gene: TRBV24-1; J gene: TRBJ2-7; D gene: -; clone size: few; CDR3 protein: CATSDPGLSYEQYF; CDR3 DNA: TGTGCCACCAGTGATCCGGGGCTCTCCTACGAGCAGTACTTC
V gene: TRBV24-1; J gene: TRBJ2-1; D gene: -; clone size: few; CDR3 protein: CATSPSGIYNEQFF; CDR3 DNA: TGTGCCACCAGTCCGTCGGGGATATACAATGAGCAGTTCTTC
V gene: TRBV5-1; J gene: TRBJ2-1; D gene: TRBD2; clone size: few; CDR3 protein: CASSPTSVRWDEQFF; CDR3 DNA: TGCGCCAGCAGCCCGACTAGCGTTCGGTGGGATGAGCAGTTCTTC
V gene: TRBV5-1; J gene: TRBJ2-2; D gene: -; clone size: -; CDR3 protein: CASVTGTGELFF; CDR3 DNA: TGCGCCAGCGTGACAGGAACCGGGGAGCTGTTTTTT
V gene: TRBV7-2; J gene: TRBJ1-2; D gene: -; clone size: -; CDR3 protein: CASSLETGFGYTF; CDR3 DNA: TGTGCCAGCAGCTTAGAAACAGGGTTTGGCTACACCTTC
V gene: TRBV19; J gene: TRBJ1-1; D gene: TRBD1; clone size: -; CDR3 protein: CASTPPGGGTEAFF; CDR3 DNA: TGTGCCAGTACCCCCCCAGGGGGCGGCACTGAAGCTTTCTTT
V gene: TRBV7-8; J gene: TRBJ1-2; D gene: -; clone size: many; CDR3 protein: CASSLGREGGYTF; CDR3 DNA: TGTGCCAGCAGCTTAGGGAGGGAAGGGGGCTACACCTTC